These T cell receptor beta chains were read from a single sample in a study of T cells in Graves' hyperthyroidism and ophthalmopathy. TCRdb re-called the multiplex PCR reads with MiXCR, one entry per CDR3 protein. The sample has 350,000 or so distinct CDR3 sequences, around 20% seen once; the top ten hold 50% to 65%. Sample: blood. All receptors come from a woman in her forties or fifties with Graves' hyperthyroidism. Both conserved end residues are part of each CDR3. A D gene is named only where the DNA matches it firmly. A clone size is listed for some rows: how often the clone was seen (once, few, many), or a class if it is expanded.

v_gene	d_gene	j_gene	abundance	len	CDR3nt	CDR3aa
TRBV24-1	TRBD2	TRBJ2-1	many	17	TGTGCCACCAGTGATTCCCTTCACGGGAGGGCCGGGAATGAGCAGTTCTTC	CATSDSLHGRAGNEQFF
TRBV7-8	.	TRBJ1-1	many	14	TGTGCCAGCAGCTTAGGGACCCGGGCAGGGGAAGCTTTCTTT	CASSLGTRAGEAFF
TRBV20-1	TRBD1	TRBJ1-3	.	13	TGCAGTGCAGGGACAGTCTCTGGAAACACCATATATTTT	CSAGTVSGNTIYF
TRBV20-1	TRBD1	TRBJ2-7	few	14	TGCAGTGCTTGGAGGACAGGGGGCAGTTACGAGCAGTACTTC	CSAWRTGGSYEQYF
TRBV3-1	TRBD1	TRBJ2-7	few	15	TGTGCCAGCAGCCAAGGCCCAGGGGGCCTGGACGAGCAGTACTTC	CASSQGPGGLDEQYF
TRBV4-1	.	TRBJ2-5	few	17	TGCGCCAGCAGCCACCGGATACAGGGCCTGGGCGGGGAGACCCAGTACTTC	CASSHRIQGLGGETQYF
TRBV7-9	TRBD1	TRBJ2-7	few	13	TGTGCCAGCAGCTTAAGACAGGGGCTCGAGCAGTACTTC	CASSLRQGLEQYF
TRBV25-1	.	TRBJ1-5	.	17	TGTGCCAGCATCCATTGCCGGGACCAAAATTATATTCAGCCCCAGCATTTT	CASIHCRDQNYIQPQHF
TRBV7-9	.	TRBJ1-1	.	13	TGTGCCAGCGGCTTACACGGGACGTCTGAAGCTTTCTTT	CASGLHGTSEAFF
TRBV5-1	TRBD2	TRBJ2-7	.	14	TGCGCCAGCACCGGGGGACTAGCGGCCTACGAGCAGTACTTC	CASTGGLAAYEQYF
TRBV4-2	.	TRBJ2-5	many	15	TGTGCCAGCAGCCAAGAGATGGCGGCCCAAGAGACCCAGTACTTC	CASSQEMAAQETQYF
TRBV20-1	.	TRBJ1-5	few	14	TGCAGTGCTAGATCGGAATATAGCAATCAGCCCCAGCATTTT	CSARSEYSNQPQHF
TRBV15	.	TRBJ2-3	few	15	TGTGCCACCAGCAGGCCGGGACCGAGCACAGATACGCAGTATTTT	CATSRPGPSTDTQYF
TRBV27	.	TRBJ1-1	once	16	TGTGCCAGCAGTTTTAACAGGGTGGACATAAACACTGAAGCTTTCTTT	CASSFNRVDINTEAFF
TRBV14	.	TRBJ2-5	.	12	TGTGCCAGCAGCCAAGGGCCGCGGACCCAGTACTTC	CASSQGPRTQYF
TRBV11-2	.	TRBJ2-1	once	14	TGTGCCAGCAACAACGGGGCAGGTAACAATGAGCAGTTCTTC	CASNNGAGNNEQFF
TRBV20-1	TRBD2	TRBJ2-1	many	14	TGCAGTGCTAGAAGGACTAGCGGTGCTAGTGAGCAGTTCTTC	CSARRTSGASEQFF
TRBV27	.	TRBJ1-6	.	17	TGTGCCAGCAGTTTATCGTGGTTACAGGGATATAATTCACCCCTCCACTTT	CASSLSWLQGYNSPLHF
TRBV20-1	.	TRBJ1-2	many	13	TGCAGTGTACCAGGGAGCCTTAACTATGGCTACACCTTC	CSVPGSLNYGYTF
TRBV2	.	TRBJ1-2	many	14	TGTGCCAGCAGTGAACGGACCATAAACTATGGCTACACCTTC	CASSERTINYGYTF
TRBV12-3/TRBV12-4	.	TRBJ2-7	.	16	TGTGCCAGCAGCCCGTCTAACAGGGTCTACCACTACGAGCAGTACTTC	CASSPSNRVYHYEQYF
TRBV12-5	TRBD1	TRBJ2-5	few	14	TGTGCTAGTGGTACCGGGACAGGAGAAGAGACCCAGTACTTC	CASGTGTGEETQYF
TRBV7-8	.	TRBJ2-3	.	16	TGTGCCAGCAGCCCTCTAACAAGGGGGGGCACAGATACGCAGTATTTT	CASSPLTRGGTDTQYF
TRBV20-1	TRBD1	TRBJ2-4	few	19	TGCAGTGCTTACCCCGACAGGGGAGTCGGCGGGCTAGCCAAAAACATTCAGTACTTC	CSAYPDRGVGGLAKNIQYF
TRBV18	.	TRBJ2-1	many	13	TGTGCCAGCTCACCACCCAGCGAGAATGAGCAGTTCTTC	CASSPPSENEQFF
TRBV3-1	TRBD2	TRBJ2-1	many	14	TGTGCCAGCAGCCTCGGGACTAGCGGCAATGAGCAGTTCTTC	CASSLGTSGNEQFF
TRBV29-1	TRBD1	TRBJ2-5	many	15	TGCAGCGTTGAAGGAGGGACAGGGGGTTTTACGACCCAGTACTTC	CSVEGGTGGFTTQYF
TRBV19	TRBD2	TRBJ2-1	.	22	TGTGCCAGTAGTATCGAAGGATGGTCTAGCGGGAGATACGGGGGTAACTACAATGAGCAGTTCTTC	CASSIEGWSSGRYGGNYNEQFF
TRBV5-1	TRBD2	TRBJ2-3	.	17	TGCGCCAGCAGCTTGGGGATTAGCGGGGTCCTCACAGATACGCAGTATTTT	CASSLGISGVLTDTQYF
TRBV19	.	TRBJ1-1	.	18	TGTGCCAGTAGTCCTTTACGACCGGGACAATATTTGAACACTGAAGCTTTCTTT	CASSPLRPGQYLNTEAFF
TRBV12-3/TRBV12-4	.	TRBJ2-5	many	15	TGTGCCAGCAGTTTGGACAGCCAAGGAATGGAGACCCAGTACTTC	CASSLDSQGMETQYF
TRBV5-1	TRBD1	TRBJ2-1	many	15	TGCGCCAGCGGCGAACAGGGGGCAGGGTACAATGAGCAGTTCTTC	CASGEQGAGYNEQFF
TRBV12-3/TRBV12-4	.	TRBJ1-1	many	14	TGTGCCAGCAGAATAAGGGGGATGAACACTGAAGCTTTCTTT	CASRIRGMNTEAFF
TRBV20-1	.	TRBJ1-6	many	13	TGCAGTGCTGCTCAGGGGAAGAGTTCACCCCTCCACTTT	CSAAQGKSSPLHF
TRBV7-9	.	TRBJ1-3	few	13	TGTGGGTGGAGGGGGAGCTCTGGAAACACCATATATTTT	CGWRGSSGNTIYF
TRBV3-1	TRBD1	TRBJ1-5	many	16	TGTGCCAGCAGCCAAGCCGGGACAGGGGGAAATCAGCCCCAGCATTTT	CASSQAGTGGNQPQHF
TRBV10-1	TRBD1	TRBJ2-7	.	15	TGCGCCAGCAGTGAGTCGACAGGGATTGGCTACGAGCAGTACTTC	CASSESTGIGYEQYF